The rows below give T cell receptor beta chains drawn from one sample of a study of CD8 T cells in ankylosing spondylitis. TCRdb reprocessed the 5' RACE reads via MiXCR and lists one record per CDR3 protein. In the table there are fewer than 200,000 distinct CDR3 sequences, around a sixth of which are singletons. Sequenced sample: blood, either unsorted or a sorted T cell fraction (not recorded which). The receptors here all came from a male donor between 10 and 30 years old with ankylosing spondylitis or in good health (not recorded which). CDR3s include the opening cysteine and the closing phenylalanine or tryptophan. A D gene is named only where the DNA matches it firmly. Clone size is given for some rows only: seen once, a few or many times, or a class if the clone is expanded.

>TRBD2|TRBJ2-1|many|TRBV20-1
CSAPQGLAGVRSYNEQFF
TGCAGTGCTCCCCAGGGACTAGCGGGAGTTCGGTCCTACAATGAGCAGTTCTTC
>NA|TRBJ2-1|many|TRBV6-2/TRBV6-3
CASSKPLGPYNEQFF
TGTGCCAGCAGCAAACCGCTAGGGCCCTACAATGAGCAGTTCTTC
>TRBD2|TRBJ2-1|few|TRBV20-1
CSGGRGYNEQFF
TGCAGTGGCGGGAGGGGGTACAATGAGCAGTTCTTC
>NA|TRBJ2-5|many|TRBV5-1
CASSARDGQETQYF
TGCGCCAGCAGCGCCCGGGACGGCCAAGAGACCCAGTACTTC
>NA|TRBJ2-3|NA|TRBV19
CASEEGDTQYF
TGTGCCAGCGAGGAGGGAGATACGCAGTATTTT
>NA|TRBJ1-5|many|TRBV5-1
CASSLLGNSNQPQHF
TGCGCCAGCAGCTTGCTGGGGAATAGCAATCAGCCCCAGCATTTT
>TRBD2|TRBJ2-3|many|TRBV2
CASTLAGTDTQYF
TGTGCCAGCACACTAGCGGGCACAGATACGCAGTATTTT
>NA|TRBJ1-2|NA|TRBV29-1
CSADRQGHGYTF
TGCAGCGCCGACAGACAAGGCCATGGCTACACCTTC
>NA|TRBJ1-2|NA|TRBV12-3/TRBV12-4
CASSPSWGYTF
TGTGCCAGCAGTCCCTCTTGGGGCTACACCTTC
>NA|TRBJ2-1|NA|TRBV5-6
CASSFGRRQFF
TGTGCCAGCAGCTTCGGGCGGAGGCAGTTCTTC
>NA|TRBJ1-2|many|TRBV9
CASSVAIPGRFGGTNYGYTF
TGTGCCAGCAGCGTAGCCATTCCCGGTCGGTTTGGGGGAACTAACTATGGCTACACCTTC
>NA|TRBJ2-1|NA|TRBV20-1
CSARPVGRYGSYNEQFF
TGCAGTGCTAGACCCGTAGGGAGGTATGGCTCCTACAATGAGCAGTTCTTC
>NA|TRBJ2-7|few|TRBV12-3/TRBV12-4
CASSLVGSSSYEQYF
TGTGCCAGCAGTTTAGTGGGGTCCAGCTCCTACGAGCAGTACTTC
>TRBD2|TRBJ2-3|many|TRBV5-4
CASSLAISIAGGGTDTQYF
TGTGCCAGCAGCTTGGCAATTTCTATAGCGGGAGGCGGCACAGATACGCAGTATTTT
>NA|TRBJ2-1|many|TRBV7-9
CASSPDTGQFF
TGTGCCAGCAGCCCGGACACCGGGCAGTTCTTC
>TRBD2|TRBJ2-1|many|TRBV4-3
CASSQGLAGGYEQFF
TGCGCCAGCAGCCAGGGACTAGCGGGAGGATACGAGCAGTTCTTC
>TRBD1|TRBJ2-5|many|TRBV7-2
CASSPRTGERETQYF
TGTGCCAGCAGCCCACGGACAGGCGAGAGAGAGACCCAGTACTTC
>NA|TRBJ2-5|many|TRBV5-4
CASSLVGAAEPGQETQYF
TGTGCCAGCAGCTTGGTGGGGGCCGCGGAGCCGGGGCAAGAGACCCAGTACTTC
>TRBD2|TRBJ2-3|many|TRBV18
CASSARVVAGKDTQYF
TGTGCCAGCTCAGCCCGTGTTGTAGCGGGAAAAGATACGCAGTATTTT
>NA|TRBJ2-7|many|TRBV20-1
CSALGVLSSYEQYF
TGCAGTGCCCTAGGAGTGTTGAGCTCCTACGAGCAGTACTTC
>NA|TRBJ2-5|NA|TRBV25-1
CASSESPHPGKETQYF
TGTGCCAGCAGTGAATCGCCCCATCCGGGAAAAGAGACCCAGTACTTC
>TRBD1|TRBJ1-1|many|TRBV29-1
CSVRQGAITEAFF
TGCAGCGTCCGACAGGGGGCGATCACTGAAGCTTTCTTT
>NA|TRBJ2-7|NA|TRBV7-2
CASSLVGTNYEQYF
TGTGCCAGCAGCTTAGTCGGGACAAACTACGAGCAGTACTTC
>NA|TRBJ2-4|few|TRBV12-3/TRBV12-4
CASSQTQAKNIQYF
TGTGCCAGCAGTCAGACACAAGCCAAAAACATTCAGTACTTC
>TRBD2|TRBJ2-7|NA|TRBV6-6
CASSYSTSGFYEQYF
TGTGCCAGCAGTTACTCGACTAGCGGTTTCTACGAGCAGTACTTC
>NA|TRBJ2-7|many|TRBV7-2
CASSLGSPLVYEQYF
TGTGCCAGCAGCTTGGGGTCTCCTCTCGTCTACGAGCAGTACTTC
>NA|TRBJ1-5|NA|TRBV4-1
CASSQDLTGRQPQHF
TGCGCCAGCAGCCAAGATCTGACGGGGCGACAGCCCCAGCATTTT
>NA|TRBJ1-1|many|TRBV12-5
CASGLDRFTEVFF
TGTGCTAGTGGCTTAGACAGGTTCACTGAAGTTTTCTTT
>NA|TRBJ2-1|many|TRBV29-1
CSGSSAGPNEQFF
TGCAGCGGTTCTAGCGCGGGGCCTAATGAGCAGTTCTTC
>TRBD2|TRBJ2-1|many|TRBV7-9
CASSPPTSGNPNNEQFF
TGTGCCAGCAGCCCACCGACTAGCGGAAACCCAAACAATGAGCAGTTCTTC
>NA|TRBJ1-4|many|TRBV4-1
CASSPTDGTNEKLFF
TGCGCCAGCAGCCCGACCGACGGAACTAATGAAAAACTGTTTTTT
>TRBD1|TRBJ2-1|NA|TRBV27
CASGTATYNEQFF
TGTGCCAGCGGGACAGCAACTTACAATGAGCAGTTCTTC